The rows below give T cell receptor beta chains drawn from one sample of a study of T cells in localized non-small cell lung cancer. Using immunoSEQ multiplex PCR, the repertoire was profiled, and TCRdb retains in-frame clones only, with some absent. The sample consists of about 52,000 clones, about 87% of them appearing once. The sample here was PBMCs, taken before any cancer treatment. These receptors all come from a female donor with stage II lung adenocarcinoma. CDR3s include the opening cysteine and the closing phenylalanine or tryptophan. The D gene is left open where the match is weak. For some rows the clone size is stated as once, few or many, or as a class when expanded; others skip it.

d_call	v_call	j_call	clone_size	cdr3_nt	cdr3_aa
NA	TRBV5-1	TRBJ2-7	once	TGCGCCAGCAGCATTGAGTACCCTACCTACGAGCAGTACTTC	CASSIEYPTYEQYF
NA	TRBV19	TRBJ1-1	NA	TGTGCCAGTACCCCAGGTGGGGGACTCACTGAAGCTTTCTTT	CASTPGGGLTEAFF
TRBD1	TRBV5-1	TRBJ1-2	few	TGCGCCAGCAGCTCACAGGGGGCAGACGCATATGAATATGGCTACACCTTC	CASSSQGADAYEYGYTF
NA	TRBV5-1	TRBJ1-4	NA	TGCGCCAGCAGCCGGGGCCGCGTCGGTGAAAAACTGTTTTTT	CASSRGRVGEKLFF
TRBD2	TRBV5-5	TRBJ2-5	NA	TGTGCCAGCAGCTTGGGCTTTCCTAGCGGCGAAGGGGAGACCCAGTACTTC	CASSLGFPSGEGETQYF
NA	TRBV7-3	TRBJ1-1	NA	TGTGCCAGCAGCTTAAGACAGAACACTGAAGCTTTCTTT	CASSLRQNTEAFF
TRBD1	TRBV5-5	TRBJ1-1	NA	TGTGCCAGCAGACTCCGACAGGGTCGGAAAGTTGGTGAAGCTTTCTTT	CASRLRQGRKVGEAFF
NA	TRBV30	TRBJ2-2	NA	TGTGCCTGGAGTGTACTTTCCGGGGAGCTGTTTTTT	CAWSVLSGELFF
NA	TRBV30	TRBJ2-2	NA	TGTGCCTGGAGTGGGACGGTCACCGGGGAGCTGTTTTTT	CAWSGTVTGELFF
TRBD1	TRBV14	TRBJ1-6	NA	TGTGCCAGCGCGGGACAGGGTGTGACACCCCTCCACTTT	CASAGQGVTPLHF
NA	TRBV18	TRBJ1-5	NA	TGTGCCAGCTCACCTTCGACCGACGGGAATCAGCCCCAGCATTTT	CASSPSTDGNQPQHF
NA	TRBV19	TRBJ2-3	NA	TGTGCCAGTAGTCCTCAACCTAGCACAGATACGCAGTATTTT	CASSPQPSTDTQYF
TRBD2	TRBV5-1	TRBJ2-7	NA	TGCGCCAGCAGCTCCTCGGGGGGATCCTACGAGCAGTACTTC	CASSSSGGSYEQYF
NA	TRBV7-8	TRBJ2-3	NA	TGTGCTTATGAGGGGGACAACACAGATACGCAGTATTTT	CAYEGDNTDTQYF
TRBD2	TRBV27	TRBJ2-3	NA	TGTGCCAGCAGTTTGGCGGGGGGCTCCCCCCCTACGCAGTATTTT	CASSLAGGSPPTQYF
TRBD1	TRBV27	TRBJ2-4	once	TGTGCCAGCAGTTCGAACAGGGGTAGATTTCAGTACTTC	CASSSNRGRFQYF
TRBD1	TRBV19	TRBJ1-3	NA	TGTGCCAGCGGGACGGGACAGTCTTACTCTGGAAACACCATATATTTT	CASGTGQSYSGNTIYF
NA	TRBV7-9	TRBJ1-6	NA	TGTGCCAGCAGCTTAGCCCCCCAGGGATTCTATAATTCACCCCTCCACTTT	CASSLAPQGFYNSPLHF
TRBD1	TRBV27	TRBJ2-7	NA	TGTGCCAGCAGTTACAGGGGCTACGAGCAGTACTTC	CASSYRGYEQYF
TRBD1	TRBV5-1	TRBJ2-1	NA	TGCGCCAGCAGCCAGCGACAGGGGGACCACAATGAGCAGTTCTTC	CASSQRQGDHNEQFF
NA	TRBV9	TRBJ1-1	NA	TGTGCCAGCAGCGTAGGGGGGTTGGGACCGTCGCAGGTCCAAACCGAAGCTTTCTTT	CASSVGGLGPSQVQTEAFF
NA	TRBV6-5	TRBJ2-7	NA	TGTGCCAGCAGAGACCCGGGAGTTTACGAGCAGTACTTC	CASRDPGVYEQYF
NA	TRBV18	TRBJ2-5	NA	TGTGCCAGCTCACCTCCCCGGGGAGAGACCCAGTACTTC	CASSPPRGETQYF
NA	TRBV6-6	TRBJ1-2	NA	TGTGCCAGCAAACTTAACGCGGGCCAAGGTTATGGCTACACCTTC	CASKLNAGQGYGYTF
NA	TRBV18	TRBJ2-7	medium-sized	TGTGCCAGCTCACCGGACAAGTACGAGCAGTACTTC	CASSPDKYEQYF
TRBD1	TRBV5-1	TRBJ1-1	NA	TGCGCCAGCAGCTTGACTGGGACAGGGGGCACTGAAGCTTTCTTT	CASSLTGTGGTEAFF
NA	TRBV19	TRBJ2-3	NA	TGTGCCAGTAGTATGACTAGACGGGGCACAGATACGCAGTATTTT	CASSMTRRGTDTQYF
NA	TRBV5-8	TRBJ2-3	few	TGTGCCAGCAGCTTGGAGATACTGGGGGCTAGCACAGATACGCAGTATTTT	CASSLEILGASTDTQYF
NA	TRBV19	TRBJ1-1	NA	TGTGCCAGTAGTATGGGGGGCCACACTGAAGCTTTCTTT	CASSMGGHTEAFF
NA	TRBV5-6	TRBJ2-7	NA	TGTGCCAGCAGCTTGGGCGGCAGGGAGCAGTACTTC	CASSLGGREQYF
NA	TRBV6-6	TRBJ2-7	NA	TGTGCCAGCAGCCTTGAGGAAACCTACGAGCAGTACTTC	CASSLEETYEQYF